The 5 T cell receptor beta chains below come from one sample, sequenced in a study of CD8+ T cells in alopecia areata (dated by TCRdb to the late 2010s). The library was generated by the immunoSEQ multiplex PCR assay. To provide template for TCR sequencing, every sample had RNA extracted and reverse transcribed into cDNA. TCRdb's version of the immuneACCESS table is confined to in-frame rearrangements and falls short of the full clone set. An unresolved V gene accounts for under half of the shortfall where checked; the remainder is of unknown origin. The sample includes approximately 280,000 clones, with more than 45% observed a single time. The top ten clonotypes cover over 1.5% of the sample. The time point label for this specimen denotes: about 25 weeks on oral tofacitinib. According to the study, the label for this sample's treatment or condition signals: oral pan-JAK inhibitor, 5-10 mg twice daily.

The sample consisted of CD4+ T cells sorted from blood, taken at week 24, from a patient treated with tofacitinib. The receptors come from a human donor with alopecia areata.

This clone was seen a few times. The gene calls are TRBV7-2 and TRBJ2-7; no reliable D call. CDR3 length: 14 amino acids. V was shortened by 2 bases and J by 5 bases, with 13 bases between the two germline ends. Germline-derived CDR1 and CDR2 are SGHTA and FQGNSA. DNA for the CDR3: TGTGCCAGCAGCTTAATGGGGTATCTCCACGAGCAGTACTTC. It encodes CASSLMGYLHEQYF.

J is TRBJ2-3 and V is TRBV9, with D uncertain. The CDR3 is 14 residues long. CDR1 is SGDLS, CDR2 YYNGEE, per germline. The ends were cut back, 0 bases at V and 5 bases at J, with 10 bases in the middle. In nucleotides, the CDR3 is TGTGCCAGCAGCGTAGGGGCCAGCGTAGATACGCAGTATTTT. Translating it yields CASSVGASVDTQYF.

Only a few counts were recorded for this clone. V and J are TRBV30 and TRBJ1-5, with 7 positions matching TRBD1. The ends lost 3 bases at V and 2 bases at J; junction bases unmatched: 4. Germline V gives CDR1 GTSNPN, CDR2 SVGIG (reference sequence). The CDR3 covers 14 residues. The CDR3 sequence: CAWSPDRGNQPQHF. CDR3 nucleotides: TGTGCCTGGAGCCCCGACAGGGGCAATCAGCCCCAGCATTTT.

Written as DNA, the CDR3 is TGCAGTGCACCCAGGGGATATGGCTACACCTTC. As protein: CSAPRGYGYTF. The chain couples TRBV20-1 to TRBJ1-2; a possible D gene is TRBD1 (6 bases). Per the germline V gene, CDR1 is DFQATT and CDR2 is SNEGSKA (reference sequence). Trimming shortened V by 6 bases and J by 5 bases, and 10 bases separated the two germline ends. The length of the CDR3 is 11 residues.

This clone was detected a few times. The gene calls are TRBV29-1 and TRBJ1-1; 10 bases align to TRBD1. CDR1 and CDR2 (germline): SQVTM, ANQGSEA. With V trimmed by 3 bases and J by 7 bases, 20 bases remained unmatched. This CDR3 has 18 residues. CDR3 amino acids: CSVDTPGQGSFRVIEAFF. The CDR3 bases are TGCAGCGTTGACACCCCGGGACAGGGGTCCTTTAGGGTTATTGAAGCTTTCTTT.